This T cell receptor beta chain originates from a study of T cell repertoires in cytomegalovirus infection. This clonotype was found many times. Germline assignment: CDR1 SGHTA and CDR2 FQGNSA. This CDR3 is built from 18 residues. J gave up 6 bases and V 1 base, and 14 bases lay outside the gene matches. From the reads, TCRdb called clonotypes with MiXCR, one entry per CDR3 protein. The sample holds about 460,000 distinct CDR3 sequences, roughly 10% seen once. The sequence came from a human donor in good health (CMV status not recorded). Some clones in this sample may be carry-over from other donors' samples. Source material: PBMCs. This chain uses TRBV7-2 with TRBJ2-2; 7 bases are a match to TRBD1. The CDR3 is CASSLVPRTGVRAGELFF. CDR3 in DNA: TGTGCCAGCAGCTTAGTACCGCGGACAGGCGTTCGAGCCGGGGAGCTGTTTTTT.